Following are 27 T cell receptor beta chains from one sample sequenced in a study of blood T cell repertoires in COVID-19. Method: immunoSEQ multiplex PCR; TCRdb's copy keeps in-frame clones and lacks some. The sample yields around 37,000 clones, about nine tenths seen once. The sequenced material came from peripheral blood. The receptors here all came from a middle-aged man with active or convalescent COVID-19.

V is TRBV30 and J is TRBJ2-5, with a weak D call TRBD1 (5 bases). V dropped 3 bases and J dropped 9 bases, with 17 bases sitting between them. The germline V gene encodes CDR1 GTSNPN and CDR2 SVGIG (reference sequence). The length of the CDR3 is 13 residues. The CDR3 spells CAWRSDRAVAQYF. The CDR3 region has the DNA TGTGCCTGGAGGTCAGACAGAGCTGTGGCCCAGTACTTC.

The rearrangement joins TRBV14 to TRBJ2-7; D may be TRBD1 (5 bases). Germline V gene lookup returns CDR1 SGHDN and CDR2 FVKESK. The CDR3 sequence is 13 residues long. Trimming shortened V by 1 base and J by 7 bases, and 11 bases separated the two germline ends. CDR3 region: CASSQAAGMEQYF. As DNA, the CDR3 is TGTGCCAGCAGCCAAGCAGCAGGGATGGAGCAGTACTTC.

This clone was found a few times. The J gene is TRBJ2-7, the V gene TRBV5-1, with D perhaps matching TRBD2 (6 bases). Trimming shortened V by 1 base and J by 0 bases, and 8 bases separated the two germline ends. The V gene's germline CDR1 is SGHRS and CDR2 YFSETQ. The CDR3 covers 14 residues. Written as DNA, the CDR3 is TGCGCCAGCAGCTTGTTAGCGGTCTCCTACGAGCAGTACTTC. Amino acid sequence: CASSLLAVSYEQYF.

This chain connects TRBV5-6 to TRBJ1-2; D ambiguous. Trimming pared 4 bases from V and 4 bases from J, leaving 8 bases between. Germline V gene lookup returns CDR1 SGHDT and CDR2 YYEEEE. This CDR3 region has 12 residues. This CDR3 reads CASSAEAYGYTF. The CDR3 bases are TGTGCCAGCAGCGCCGAGGCCTATGGCTACACCTTC.

This clone showed up just once. CDR3 bases: TGTGCCAGCAGTTTATCGCGACTGCCTCCCGACAATGAGCAGTTCTTC. This translates into CASSLSRLPPDNEQFF. The gene calls are TRBV27 and TRBJ2-1; D remains unclear. Trimming cost V 0 bases and J 5 bases, with 14 bases left between them. Germline V gene sequence: CDR1 MNHEY, CDR2 SMNVEV (reference sequence). CDR3 length: 16 amino acids.

The genes are TRBV5-1 and TRBJ2-3; 7 bases align to TRBD2. The CDR3 is 16 amino acids. CDR1 and CDR2 from the germline V gene are SGHRS and YFSETQ. V shed 4 bases and J 6 bases; nucleotides not matched to a gene: 14. The DNA of the CDR3 is TGCGCCAGCAGCCCCCGGGGGGACCCTTCGCCCGATACGCAGTATTTT. Residues: CASSPRGDPSPDTQYF.

This chain joins TRBV11-2 and TRBJ2-3, with D perhaps matching TRBD2 (5 bases). Between the trimmed V and J ends, which lost 6 bases and 1 base, there was a span of 14 bases. Germline lookup yields CDR1 SGHAT and CDR2 FQNNGV. The CDR3 runs to 15 residues. CDR3: CASSPWESGTDTQYF. In nucleotides, the CDR3 is TGTGCCAGCAGTCCGTGGGAGTCTGGCACAGATACGCAGTATTTT.

This clone was seen more than once but under ten times. The V and J genes are TRBV27 and TRBJ2-5, with D hard to call. The CDR3 contains 13 residues. The V gene lost 5 bases and the J gene lost 0 bases, with 7 bases spanning the gap. The V gene's germline CDR1 is MNHEY and CDR2 SMNVEV (reference sequence). CDR3: CASSTTYQETQYF. CDR3 sequence (DNA): TGTGCCAGCAGTACAACGTACCAAGAGACCCAGTACTTC.

The chain employs TRBV27 and TRBJ1-1, with D perhaps TRBD1 (5 bases). CDR1 is MNHEY and CDR2 is SMNVEV in the germline V gene (reference sequence). The CDR3 has 14 amino acids. V was pared by 2 bases and J by 6 bases, with 13 bases between. The CDR3 bases are TGTGCCAGCAGTTTACGCGGGATGGGGGCTGAAGCTTTCTTT. Translating gives CASSLRGMGAEAFF.

The gene calls are TRBV7-2 and TRBJ2-7, with D maybe TRBD1 (6 bases). This CDR3 comprises 15 residues. Trimming pared 0 bases from V and 1 base from J, leaving 10 bases between. Germline V gene sequence: CDR1 SGHTA, CDR2 FQGNSA. CDR3 coding DNA: TGTGCCAGCAGCTTAGCGGGCAGGGGTTCCTACGAGCAGTACTTC. Translated: CASSLAGRGSYEQYF.

This chain uses TRBV4-3 with TRBJ2-7; 9 bases are a match to TRBD1. The CDR3 has 15 amino acids. The V gene's germline CDR1 is LGHNA and CDR2 YSLEER. After removal of 4 bases from V and 3 bases from J, the junction contained 7 bases not matched to a gene. This CDR3 is CASSRTGTGNYEQYF. CDR3 bases: TGCGCCAGCAGCCGGACCGGGACAGGGAACTACGAGCAGTACTTC.

V gene TRBV28 combines with J gene TRBJ1-2; D might be TRBD1 (6 bases). Germline V CDR1 and CDR2: MDHEN, SYDVKM. The V and J ends lost 8 bases and 6 bases respectively, with 13 bases between them. This CDR3 has 12 residues. CDR3 in DNA: TGTGCCAGCCTTCCAACAGGGAATGGCTACACCTTC. Its protein is CASLPTGNGYTF.

The chain recombines TRBV14 with TRBJ2-1, with D possibly TRBD2 on 6 matching bases. Trimming left V 2 bases short and J 5 bases short, with 22 bases between. Per germline, CDR1 SGHDN and CDR2 FVKESK. The CDR3 runs 18 residues. The CDR3 reads CASSQKVGTPHRNNEQFF. The CDR3 DNA reads as TGTGCCAGCAGCCAAAAAGTGGGGACTCCCCACCGGAACAATGAGCAGTTCTTC. The variable domain in full, completed from reference TRBV14 and TRBJ2-1, reads EAGVTQFPSHSVIEKGQTVTLRCDPISGHDNLYWYRRVMGKEIKFLLHFVKESKQDESGMPNNRFLAERTGGTYSTLKVQPAELEDSGVYFCASSQKVGTPHRNNEQFFGPGTRLTVL.

This clone occurred a few times. The chain employs TRBV7-9 and TRBJ1-4, with D unclear. Germline lookup yields CDR1 SEHNR and CDR2 FQNEAQ (reference sequence). Trimming stripped 4 bases from V and 5 bases from J, with 8 bases between. The CDR3 length is 13 residues. CDR3 residues: CASSWNSNEKLFF. The CDR3 bases are TGTGCCAGCAGCTGGAACAGCAATGAAAAACTGTTTTTT. Complete variable domain (other parts from reference TRBV7-9 and TRBJ1-4): DTGVSQNPRHKITKRGQNVTFRCDPISEHNRLYWYRQTLGQGPEFLTYFQNEAQLEKSRLLSDRFSAERPKGSFSTLEIQRTEQGDSAMYLCASSWNSNEKLFFGSGTQLSVL.

The rearrangement uses TRBV7-2 and TRBJ1-5; 7 nucleotides align to TRBD1. CDR3 length equals 14 residues. Unmatched junction bases numbered 7, after V lost 0 bases and J lost 11 bases. Germline loops: CDR1 SGHTA, CDR2 FQGNSA. This chain's CDR3 is CASSLAGQRVSQHF. The CDR3 DNA is TGTGCCAGCAGCTTAGCGGGACAGCGAGTTTCCCAGCATTTT.

The rearrangement joins TRBV3-1 (or the pseudogene TRBV3-2) to TRBJ1-6, with D maybe TRBD1 (5 bases). V dropped 2 bases and J dropped 12 bases, with 23 bases sitting between them. The CDR3 extends over 17 amino acids. Germline lookup yields CDR1 LGHDT and CDR2 YNNKEL (reference sequence). CDR3 amino acids: CASSQSGGLPLTLPLHF. CDR3 coding DNA: TGTGCCAGCAGCCAATCGGGGGGTCTACCACTCACTCTACCCCTCCACTTT.

This clone was detected only once. CDR3 protein: CASSHMGGVSTGELFF. CDR3 DNA sequence: TGTGCCAGCAGTCACATGGGGGGGGTGAGCACCGGGGAGCTGTTTTTT. The rearrangement links TRBV27 to TRBJ2-2; the match to TRBD2 covers 7 bases. CDR1 and CDR2 (germline): MNHEY, SMNVEV (reference sequence). With 5 bases clipped from V and 4 bases from J, the junction kept 10 bases outside the gene matches. The length of the CDR3 is 16 residues.

The V gene is TRBV2, the J gene TRBJ2-2, with TRBD2 matching over 14 bases. After removal of 9 bases from V and 7 bases from J, the junction contained 7 bases not matched to a gene. The length of the CDR3 is 15 residues. Per the germline V gene, CDR1 is SNHLY and CDR2 is FYNNEI. The CDR3 DNA is TGTGCCAGTACGGGACTAGCGGGAGAGGGCGGGGAGCTGTTTTTT. This codes for CASTGLAGEGGELFF.

The chain joins TRBV18 to TRBJ2-7; 9 bases are a match to TRBD2. Germline V gives CDR1 KGHSH, CDR2 LQKENI. The CDR3 contains 15 residues. J gave up 6 bases and V 4 bases, and 10 bases lay outside the gene matches. The CDR3 nucleotides read TGTGCCAGCTCACTAATCCGGGGACTAGCTGCCGAGCAGTACTTC. Protein sequence: CASSLIRGLAAEQYF.

The V call is TRBV7-2, the J call TRBJ2-7; tentative D call: TRBD1 (6 bases). Germline values: CDR1 SGHTA, CDR2 FQGNSA. The CDR3 contains 15 residues. Trimming shortened V by 1 base and J by 5 bases, and 15 bases separated the two germline ends. CDR3 sequence: CASSLGGQGKNEQYF. The CDR3 region has the DNA TGTGCCAGCAGCTTAGGAGGCCAGGGGAAAAACGAGCAGTACTTC.

This clone has a handful of counts. The rearrangement links TRBV11-2 to TRBJ2-1; the D is unclear. From germline, CDR1 is SGHAT and CDR2 FQNNGV. The CDR3 extends over 14 amino acids. Trimming removed 1 base at V and 7 bases at J, with 11 bases between. The DNA for the CDR3 is TGTGCCAGCAGCTTAGCCCTAGTTATTAATGAGCAGTTCTTC. Protein product: CASSLALVINEQFF.

CDR3 DNA sequence: TGTGCCAGCAGTTTTGCAAAAAGGGACAGCTCCAATCAGCCCCAGCATTTT. Amino acids: CASSFAKRDSSNQPQHF. The V call is TRBV28, the J call TRBJ1-5; 7 bases match TRBD1. CDR1 and CDR2 from the germline V gene are MDHEN and SYDVKM. The V segment lost 3 bases and the J segment 3 bases; nucleotides outside the gene matches: 11. This CDR3 contains 17 residues.

Here the CDR3 reads CSVKGSGELFF. The DNA for the CDR3 is TGCAGCGTGAAGGGGTCCGGGGAGCTGTTTTTT. The chain has TRBV29-1 and TRBJ2-2; D might be TRBD1 (5 bases). Germline V gives CDR1 SQVTM, CDR2 ANQGSEA. CDR3 size: 11 residues. V was pared by 6 bases and J by 6 bases, with 8 bases between.

This clone was found once. The V gene is TRBV24-1, the J gene TRBJ2-3; 7 bases line up with TRBD2. With 4 bases clipped from V and 0 bases from J, the junction kept 9 bases outside the gene matches. The CDR3 runs 17 residues. Germline V CDR1 and CDR2: KGHDR, SFDVKD. In nucleotides, the CDR3 is TGTGCCACCAGTGAGGCCAGCGGGGTCGGAAGCACAGATACGCAGTATTTT. Its translation is CATSEASGVGSTDTQYF.

The V gene is TRBV19, the J gene TRBJ1-1; 8 bases line up with TRBD1. J gave up 4 bases and V 4 bases, and 2 bases lay outside the gene matches. Germline V gene lookup returns CDR1 LNHDA and CDR2 SQIVND (reference sequence). CDR3 length equals 13 residues. The CDR3: CASSRTGITEAFF. The CDR3 DNA sequence: TGTGCCAGTAGTAGGACAGGGATCACTGAAGCTTTCTTT.

The chain joins TRBV4-1 to TRBJ2-1; possibly TRBD2 for D (6 bases). The CDR3 contains 15 residues. V was cut by 4 bases and J by 2 bases, with 12 bases left in between. Germline CDR1 MGHRA, CDR2 YSYEKL. In DNA form, the CDR3 reads TGCGCCAGCAGCCTCCGGGACTCGACCTACAATGAGCAGTTCTTC. It translates to CASSLRDSTYNEQFF.

This chain uses TRBV9 with TRBJ2-3, with 8 bases that match TRBD2. The J segment lost 0 bases and the V segment lost 2 bases, leaving 5 bases of the junction unmatched. CDR1 and CDR2 (germline): SGDLS, YYNGEE. This CDR3 has 16 amino acids. CDR3 nucleotides: TGTGCCAGCAGCGTCGCGGGGGGACACAGCACAGATACGCAGTATTTT. Translating gives CASSVAGGHSTDTQYF.